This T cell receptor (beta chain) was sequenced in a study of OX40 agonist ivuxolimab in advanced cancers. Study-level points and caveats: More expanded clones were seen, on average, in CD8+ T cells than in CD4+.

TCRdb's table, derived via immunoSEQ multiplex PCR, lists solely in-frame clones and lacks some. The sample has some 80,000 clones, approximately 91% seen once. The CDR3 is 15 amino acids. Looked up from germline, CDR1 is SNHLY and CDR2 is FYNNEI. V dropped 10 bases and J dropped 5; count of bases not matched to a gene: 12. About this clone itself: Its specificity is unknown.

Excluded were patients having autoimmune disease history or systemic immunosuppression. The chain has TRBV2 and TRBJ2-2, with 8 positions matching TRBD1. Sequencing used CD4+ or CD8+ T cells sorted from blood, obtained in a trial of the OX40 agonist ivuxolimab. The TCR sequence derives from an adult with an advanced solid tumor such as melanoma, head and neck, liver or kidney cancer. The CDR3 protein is CATQDQGAITGELFF. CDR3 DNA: TGTGCCACTCAGGATCAGGGGGCGATAACCGGGGAGCTGTTTTTT.